This T cell receptor beta chain appears in the sequencing data of a study of CD8 T cells in Susac syndrome. Study results and limitations: It was acknowledged in the study that the number of individuals who were included in its TCR sequencing and HLA analysis was relatively small.

The table lists this clonotype with a count of one. Its cognate antigen is unknown. Controls were age- and sex-matched healthy donors. TEMRA cells were FACS-enriched and CD8+ and CD4+ T cells negatively isolated. About 0.5 to 1 ug RNA was reverse transcribed with random hexamers. Amplification of TCR beta CDR3 by immunoSEQ multiplex PCR spanned 54 Vbeta and 13 Jbeta. TCRdb used MiXCR to reprocess the immunoSEQ multiplex PCR reads, holding one entry per CDR3 protein. The table lists 140,000 to 150,000 distinct CDR3 sequences, approximately 94% of them singletons. Trimming at V came to 0 bases and at J to 0 bases, leaving 8 bases not matched to a gene. CDR1 DFQATT and CDR2 SNEGSKA come from the germline V gene (reference sequence). CDR3 size: 17 residues.

The V gene is TRBV20-1, the J gene TRBJ2-7; 10 positions agree with TRBD1. This TCR came from a human donor in good health. Material for sequencing was CD4+ T cells from PBMCs. This CDR3 reads CSARDRTGGLPSYEQYF. The CDR3 nucleotides are TGCAGTGCTAGAGATCGGACAGGGGGACTTCCCTCCTACGAGCAGTACTTC.